This T cell receptor beta chain was profiled in a study of HIV-infected children after antiretroviral therapy interruption. Study overall: In continuous treatment, analyzed samples were from weeks 0, 48 and 150.

Regarding treatment: PENTA 11 planned treatment interruption arm or continuous ART arm. With 3 bases removed from V and 1 base from J, the gap between germline ends came to 6 bases. The CDR3 has 13 amino acids. The germline gives CDR1 LGHNA, CDR2 YNFKEQ. The sample holds many counts of this clonotype. A 3' RACE protocol on RNA, with unique molecular identifiers, produced the TCR library. TCRdb called the 3' RACE reads again in MiXCR, with one record for every CDR3 protein. Here the sample spans more than 12,000 distinct CDR3 sequences, around 3.4% being singletons. This receptor was obtained from a pool of human donors with HIV. Sequencing used CD45RO+ CD8+ T cells from PBMCs, pooled from several time points, obtained from a donor given antiretroviral therapy, either interrupted or continuous. Described subset: memory CD8+ CD45RO+ CD45RA- T cells. This rearrangement joins TRBV4-2 to TRBJ1-1; D is unresolved. The CDR3, as DNA: TGTGCCAGCAGCCAGTCGGAGAACACTGAAGCTTTCTTT. This encodes CASSQSENTEAFF.